Included here is one T cell receptor beta chain sequence, with context. Its antigen is still unknown. Base qualities are not provided; no much larger clone lies one nucleotide away. The sample's time point label, in plain terms: baseline before first vaccination. Vaccinee samples were obtained from the UK trials COV001 and COV002, which included a single-blind randomized controlled phase 2/3 trial of AZD1222 (ChAdOx1 nCoV-19) in healthy adults. Trial participant PBMC samples were collected at day 0 and day 28 after the second dose for TCRbeta chain sequencing. The sample belongs to a study of T cell responses to AZD1222 COVID-19 vaccine (dated by TCRdb to 2020 to 2022). About the investigation overall: AZD1222 recipients given second doses at about 4 weeks or at about 12 weeks were pooled, since spike-specific TCR depth and breadth were not found to differ between the two schedules. TCR sequencing covered 233 trial participants: about 210 given two doses of AZD1222 and 26 given two doses of MenACWY control vaccine. Trial participants were enrolled by age into 18-55, 56-69 and 70-plus year subgroups, with approximately 150, 30 and 60 TCR-sequenced participants respectively. Points the paper makes about the study in general: Conclusions about previously exposed vaccinees are limited because only six or seven AZD1222 recipients were SARS-CoV-2 seropositive at baseline. Reportedly, almost half of the unique spike-specific TCRs recognized epitopes lying outside the regions that are mutated in the B.1.351 and B.1.1.7 variants. CD4 TCRs associated with the vaccine covered the entire spike protein, and the dominant responses were in regions 160-218 and 743-854. After two AZD1222 doses, spike-specific TCR breadth and depth were significantly higher than at day 0 and than in MenACWY recipients. Because no day 14 peak-response samples were available, the repertoires could be characterized only after the peak T cell response. Participants were mostly white British, with more females than males. The authors suggested clonal diversity may have been underestimated. In the small 56-69-year group, the increase in depth fell short of significance, most likely because of low power.

The CDR3 regions of human TCRbeta chains were analyzed by immunosequencing. The original pipeline was this. TCRs in the repertoires were matched against a reference library of SARS-CoV-2-specific TCRs that had been generated with the MIRA antigen-specificity platform. Breadth was defined as the fraction of unique TCRs that were SARS-CoV-2-associated. Depth was defined as the fraction of total T cells that were SARS-CoV-2-associated. Using the MIRA data, each spike-specific TCR was mapped to the spike region that the TCR reacts to and placed in a CD4 or CD8 class. Log10-transformed breadth and depth values were compared by one-way ANOVA with Sidak's multiple comparisons tests. The source is immuneACCESS, and TCRdb retained only in-frame sequences with V and J called. Part of the clones is not carried over; for the studies checked, unresolved V genes explain less than half of this, and the remainder is unexplained. V and J calls plus clone size are reproduced from that table; the DNA served to infer D and trimming. This sample gives around 140,000 clones in total; roughly nine tenths of them show up just once. 6.9% of the sample comes from the top ten.

From a lookup of the germline V gene (reference sequence), CDR1 and CDR2 are LGHDT and YNNKEL. There are 12 amino acids in the CDR3, from cysteine to phenylalanine inclusive. The DNA shown is the 36-base CDR3, in frame from base 1. The junction shows trimming of 6 bases on V and 14 bases on J, plus 14 bases between the germline ends. This receptor was taken from an adult in good health. The sample consisted of peripheral blood, taken on day 0 of AZD1222 vaccination. The receptor chain draws on TRBV3-1 (or the pseudogene TRBV3-2) and TRBJ1-6; TRBD1 might be the D gene, on 6 matching bases. The DNA sequence is given as TGTGCCAGCAGTGGCACCGGGACATCCCTCCACTTT. This encodes CASSGTGTSLHF.